In its sample, the clone carrying this T cell receptor beta chain was seen many times. The antigen is unknown. V trimming: 6 bases; J trimming: 5 bases; junction bases outside the gene matches: 8. This CDR3 has 15 residues. Germline CDR1 reads MDHEN; CDR2 reads SYDVKM. MiXCR, run by TCRdb on the 5' RACE reads, gives a single entry per CDR3 protein. This table has more than 110,000 distinct CDR3 sequences, 6.6% appearing once. These data come from a study of T cells after yellow fever vaccination. Study background: Preparing low-cell-number fractions relied on SMART-Seq v4 Ultra Low Input.

Study-wide findings and caveats: Most clones from primary vaccination were detected again post-booster (roughly 95% CD4, around 90% CD8). Within FACS-sorted repertoires, abundant clonotypes contaminating from the bulk population could be present.

The sample consisted of CD4+ T cells sorted from PBMCs, taken 10 days after the yellow fever booster vaccination. The V call is TRBV28, the J call TRBJ2-3, with 10 bases identical to TRBD1. The source of this sequence is a man aged 25 to 45 who received the YFV17D yellow fever vaccine. This CDR3 reads CASSRGGQGKDTQYF. In nucleotides, the CDR3 is TGTGCCAGCAGCCGCGGGGGACAGGGGAAAGATACGCAGTATTTT.